A single sample is the source of the 24 T cell receptor beta chains below, sequenced in a study of long-term antiretroviral therapy in people with HIV. At the survey level, the v3.0 immunoSEQ assay was run. Some clones are missing from TCRdb's copy, which holds only in-frame ones; the method was immunoSEQ multiplex PCR. The sample yields more than 20,000 clones, approximately 79% seen once. Sequences were derived from unsorted PBMCs, sampled less than 1.8 years before starting antiretroviral therapy. The origin of the receptors is a woman aged 40-49 years with HIV.

J is TRBJ1-5 and V is TRBV5-1; D is uncertain. The CDR3 covers 12 residues. Germline CDR1 is SGHRS and CDR2 is YFSETQ. Trimming took 4 bases from V and 7 from J, leaving 9 bases between them. The DNA for the CDR3 is TGCGCCAGCAGCCTCGAGGGCCAGCCCCAGCATTTT. As protein: CASSLEGQPQHF.

The chain employs TRBV5-1 and TRBJ1-2; TRBD1 is a possible D gene (6 bases). Germline lookup yields CDR1 SGHRS and CDR2 YFSETQ. The germline V and J ends were trimmed by 4 bases and 4 bases, with 8 bases remaining between them. This CDR3 region has 12 residues. CDR3 sequence: CASSRDIYGYTF. The CDR3 nucleotides are TGCGCCAGCAGCCGGGACATCTATGGCTACACCTTC. The full variable domain, completed using reference TRBV5-1 and TRBJ1-2, is KAGVTQTPRYLIKTRGQQVTLSCSPISGHRSVSWYQQTPGQGLQFLFEYFSETQRNKGNFPGRFSGRQFSNSRSEMNVSTLELGDSALYLCASSRDIYGYTFGSGTRLTVV.

The rearrangement links TRBV5-1 to TRBJ2-3, with 7 bases that match TRBD1. The CDR3 runs to 16 residues. The ends lost 0 bases at V and 5 bases at J; junction bases unmatched: 9. From germline, CDR1 is SGHRS and CDR2 YFSETQ. CDR3: CASSLEEGARGDTQYF. The CDR3 nucleotides are TGCGCCAGCAGCTTGGAAGAGGGGGCGCGTGGAGATACGCAGTATTTT.

The sample holds one count of this clone. This sequence joins TRBV18 and TRBJ2-7, with TRBD1 matching 7 bases. V dropped 6 bases and J dropped 0; count of bases not matched to a gene: 8. The CDR3 is 15 residues long. Germline-derived CDR1 and CDR2 are KGHSH and LQKENI. The CDR3 sequence is CASSPTGIPSYEQYF. The CDR3 coding sequence is TGTGCCAGCTCCCCGACAGGGATTCCCTCCTACGAGCAGTACTTC.

This chain connects TRBV18 to TRBJ2-7; D not resolved. CDR3 length: 12 amino acids. Germline V lookup: CDR1 KGHSH, CDR2 LQKENI. Trimming removed 6 bases at V and 2 bases at J, with 8 bases between. CDR3 DNA sequence: TGTGCCAGCTCCCGACCCCCCTACGAGCAGTACTTC. Translated: CASSRPPYEQYF.

CDR3 DNA sequence: TGTGCCTGGAGTGTACAAGGGGCAGGTAGGACTTTCTTT. It translates to CAWSVQGAGRTFF. J is TRBJ1-1 and V is TRBV30; tentative D call: TRBD1 (5 bases). Germline CDR1 reads GTSNPN; CDR2 reads SVGIG (reference sequence). This CDR3 has 13 residues. With 0 bases removed from V and 12 bases from J, the gap between germline ends came to 17 bases.

The rearrangement joins TRBV27 to TRBJ2-1; D is ambiguous. This CDR3 has 15 amino acids. Germline CDR1 MNHEY, CDR2 SMNVEV (reference sequence). V lost 1 base to trimming and J lost 2 bases, with 9 bases between them. The CDR3 DNA sequence: TGTGCCAGCAGTTTATTGGCTATTGCCTACAATGAGCAGTTCTTC. As protein: CASSLLAIAYNEQFF.

The chain carries TRBV11-3 and TRBJ1-6; no reliable D call. Trimming took 2 bases from V and 10 from J, leaving 9 bases between them. The CDR3 totals 13 residues. Per germline, CDR1 SGHNT and CDR2 YENEEA. The CDR3: CASSLRRESPLHF. As DNA, the CDR3 is TGTGCCAGCAGCTTAAGGCGGGAGTCACCCCTCCACTTT.

CDR3 DNA sequence: TGCGCCAGCAGCTCGCCCCCGGGACAGGGGGCGGCCAAAAACATTCAGTACTTC. Protein sequence: CASSSPPGQGAAKNIQYF. The rearrangement joins TRBV5-1 to TRBJ2-4; 12 bases map to TRBD1. CDR1 SGHRS and CDR2 YFSETQ come from the germline V gene. The CDR3 loop spans 18 amino acids. The trim removed 3 bases at V and 1 base at J, leaving 8 bases unmatched.

This rearrangement joins TRBV14 to TRBJ2-1; the match to TRBD2 covers 10 bases. The CDR3 is made up of 15 amino acids. Germline V lookup: CDR1 SGHDN, CDR2 FVKESK. The junction had 12 bases not matched to a gene; V was cut back by 5 bases and J by 11 bases. As DNA, the CDR3 is TGTGCCAGCAGCAACCAGCGGGAGGGAGTCGGCAAGCAGTTCTTC. This gives the protein CASSNQREGVGKQFF.

The J gene is TRBJ1-5, the V gene TRBV12-2; the D call in the table, TRBD1, was not verified against the DNA. TRBV12-2 constitutes a pseudogene. The CDR3 is 17 amino acids. CDR3: CASRLETGWEGNQPQHF. The DNA for the CDR3 is TGTGCAAGTCGCTTAGAGACAGGGTGGGAGGGCAATCAGCCCCAGCATTTT.

Comments on this clone: Other DNA sequences in the same sample also yield this CDR3. The rearrangement joins TRBV19 to TRBJ2-7, with D perhaps matching TRBD2 (6 bases). The CDR3 covers 13 residues. V dropped 8 bases and J dropped 1 base, with 12 bases sitting between them. Germline-derived CDR1 and CDR2 are LNHDA and SQIVND (reference sequence). The CDR3 region has the DNA TGTGCCAGTTCTCCGGGACTTTCCTACGAGCAGTACTTC. Encoded protein: CASSPGLSYEQYF.

The chain employs TRBV6-1 and TRBJ1-3, with a weak D call TRBD1 (6 bases). The CDR3 covers 16 residues. V was pared by 0 bases and J by 3 bases, with 12 bases between. From germline, CDR1 is MNHNS and CDR2 SASEGT. CDR3 DNA: TGTGCCAGCAGTGAAGCGGGGGGGGCTTATGGAAACACCATATATTTT. Amino acid sequence: CASSEAGGAYGNTIYF.

This sequence joins TRBV10-1 and TRBJ2-1; D may match TRBD1 or TRBD2 (5 bases each). The length of the CDR3 is 16 residues. Germline-derived CDR1 and CDR2 are WNHNN and SYGVQD (reference sequence). V gave up 3 bases and J gave up 5 bases, with 17 bases separating them. DNA of the CDR3: TGCGCCAGCAGTGACGAGGTCGGGTGGGGGAACAATGAGCAGTTCTTC. Translation: CASSDEVGWGNNEQFF.

The J gene is TRBJ1-3, the V gene TRBV6-5; no firm D call. The CDR3 is made up of 13 amino acids. V dropped 8 bases and J dropped 2 bases, with 10 bases sitting between them. Germline V lookup: CDR1 MNHEY, CDR2 SVGAGI. The CDR3 sequence is CASGSATGNTIYF. The CDR3 bases are TGTGCCAGCGGTTCGGCAACTGGAAACACCATATATTTT.

The rearrangement uses TRBV30 and TRBJ2-7; D is unresolved. Germline values: CDR1 GTSNPN, CDR2 SVGIG (reference sequence). Trimming left V 2 bases short and J 5 bases short, with 7 bases between. The CDR3 is 11 residues long. CDR3 sequence: CAWSIGNEQYF. In DNA form, the CDR3 reads TGTGCCTGGAGTATAGGCAACGAGCAGTACTTC.

This rearrangement joins TRBV18 to TRBJ2-7; D is unclear. Germline assignment: CDR1 KGHSH and CDR2 LQKENI. Between the trimmed V and J ends, which lost 0 bases and 6 bases, there was a span of 15 bases. The CDR3 extends over 15 amino acids. CDR3 sequence: CASSPPAVLVSEQYF. CDR3 bases: TGTGCCAGCTCACCACCAGCCGTGTTGGTGTCCGAGCAGTACTTC.

The chain uses TRBV29-1 and TRBJ1-1, with a possible D match to TRBD1 (5 bases). CDR3 size: 12 residues. V was shortened by 4 bases and J by 4 bases, with 10 bases between the two germline ends. The germline CDR1 and CDR2 sequences are SQVTM and ANQGSEA. CDR3 amino acids: CSVGGGFTEAFF. CDR3 sequence (DNA): TGCAGCGTTGGGGGGGGGTTCACTGAAGCTTTCTTT.

CDR3 bases: TGTGCCTGGAGCGGGGGGGCTGAGACCCAGTACTTC. Translating gives CAWSGGAETQYF. The V and J genes are TRBV30 and TRBJ2-5; TRBD2 matches at 8 bases. CDR1 and CDR2 (germline): GTSNPN, SVGIG (reference sequence). The V segment lost 3 bases and the J segment 5 bases; nucleotides outside the gene matches: 2. The CDR3 runs 12 residues.

The chain employs TRBV12-5 and TRBJ1-5, with 9 bases matching TRBD1. The germline V gene has CDR1 LGHNT and CDR2 FRNRAP. Trimming removed 4 bases from V and 4 bases from J; junction bases left unmatched: 17. This CDR3 spans 19 amino acids. The CDR3 sequence: CASGSSLERTGVKNQPQHF. CDR3 bases: TGTGCTAGTGGTTCCAGCCTTGAACGGACAGGGGTGAAAAATCAGCCCCAGCATTTT.

This sequence joins TRBV6-5 and TRBJ2-7; 9 bases align to TRBD1. Germline values: CDR1 MNHEY, CDR2 SVGAGI. This CDR3 is built from 13 residues. The V segment lost 8 bases and the J segment 3 bases; nucleotides outside the gene matches: 5. CDR3: CASGTGISYEQYF. The DNA for the CDR3 is TGTGCCAGCGGGACAGGGATTAGCTACGAGCAGTACTTC.

This chain joins TRBV6-1 and TRBJ1-1; D not certain. Looked up from germline, CDR1 is MNHNS and CDR2 is SASEGT. The V end was cut by 1 base, the J end by 7 bases, with 13 bases between. CDR3 length: 14 residues. The CDR3 sequence: CASSEGSGPFEAFF. The CDR3 DNA sequence: TGTGCCAGCAGTGAAGGATCCGGCCCGTTTGAAGCTTTCTTT.

The rearrangement uses TRBV7-2 and TRBJ2-7, with 8 bases lining up with TRBD1. Germline loops: CDR1 SGHTA, CDR2 FQGNSA. CDR3 length: 14 amino acids. Losses at the gene ends were 4 bases for V and 0 bases for J; bases not matched to a gene: 2. The DNA of the CDR3 is TGTGCCAGCAGCTGGACAGGGAACTCCTACGAGCAGTACTTC. Encoded protein: CASSWTGNSYEQYF.

This clone was seen a few times. This chain links TRBV5-1 with TRBJ1-2; TRBD1 agrees at 9 bases. Germline V gene lookup returns CDR1 SGHRS and CDR2 YFSETQ. This CDR3 is built from 15 residues. Trimming removed 4 bases from V and 8 bases from J; junction bases left unmatched: 12. The CDR3 here is CASSPGMGQGSGYTF. In DNA form, the CDR3 reads TGCGCCAGCAGCCCTGGGATGGGACAGGGAAGCGGCTACACCTTC.